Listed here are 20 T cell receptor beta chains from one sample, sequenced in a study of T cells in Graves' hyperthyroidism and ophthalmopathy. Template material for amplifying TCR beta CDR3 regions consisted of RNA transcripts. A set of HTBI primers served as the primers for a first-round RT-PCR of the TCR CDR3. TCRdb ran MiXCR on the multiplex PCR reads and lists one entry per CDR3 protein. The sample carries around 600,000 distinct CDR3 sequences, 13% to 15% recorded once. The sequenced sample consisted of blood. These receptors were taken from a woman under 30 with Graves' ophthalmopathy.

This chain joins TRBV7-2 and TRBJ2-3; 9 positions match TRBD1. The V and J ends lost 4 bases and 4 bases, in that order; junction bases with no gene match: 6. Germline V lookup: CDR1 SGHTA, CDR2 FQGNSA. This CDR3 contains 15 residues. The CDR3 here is CASSSTGGWADTQYF. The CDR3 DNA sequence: TGTGCCAGCAGCTCAACAGGGGGCTGGGCAGATACGCAGTATTTT.

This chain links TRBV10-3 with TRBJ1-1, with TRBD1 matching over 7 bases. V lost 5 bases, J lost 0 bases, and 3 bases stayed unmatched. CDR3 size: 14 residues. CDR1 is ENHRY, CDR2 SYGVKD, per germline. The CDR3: CAISLQGMNTEAFF. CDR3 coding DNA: TGTGCCATCAGTTTACAGGGGATGAACACTGAAGCTTTCTTT.

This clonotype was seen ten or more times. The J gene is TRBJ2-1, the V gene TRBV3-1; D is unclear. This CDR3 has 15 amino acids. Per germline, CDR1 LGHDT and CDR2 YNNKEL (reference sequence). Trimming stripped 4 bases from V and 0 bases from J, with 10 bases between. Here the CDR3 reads CASSPEYNSYNEQFF. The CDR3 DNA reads TGTGCCAGCAGCCCAGAATACAACTCCTACAATGAGCAGTTCTTC.

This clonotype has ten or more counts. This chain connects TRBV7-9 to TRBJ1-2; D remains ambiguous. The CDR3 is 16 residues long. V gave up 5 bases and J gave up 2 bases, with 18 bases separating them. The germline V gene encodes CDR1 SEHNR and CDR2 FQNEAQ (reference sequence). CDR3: CASSPRLDGVNYGYTF. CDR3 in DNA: TGTGCCAGCAGCCCTCGTCTGGACGGAGTAAACTATGGCTACACCTTC.

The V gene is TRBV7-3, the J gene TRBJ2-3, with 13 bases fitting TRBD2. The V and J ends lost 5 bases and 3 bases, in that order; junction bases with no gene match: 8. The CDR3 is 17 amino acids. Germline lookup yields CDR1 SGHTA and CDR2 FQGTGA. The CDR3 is CASSPRTSGSETDTQYF. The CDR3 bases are TGTGCCAGCAGCCCTCGGACTAGCGGGAGTGAGACAGATACGCAGTATTTT.

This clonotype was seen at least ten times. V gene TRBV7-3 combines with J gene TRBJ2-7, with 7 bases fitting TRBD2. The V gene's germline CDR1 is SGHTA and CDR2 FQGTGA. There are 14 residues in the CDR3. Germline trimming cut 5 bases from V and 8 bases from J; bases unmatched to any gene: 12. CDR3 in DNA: TGTGCCAGCAGCCCCGCCGGCGGGAGTGGTCAGCAGTACTTC. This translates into CASSPAGGSGQQYF.

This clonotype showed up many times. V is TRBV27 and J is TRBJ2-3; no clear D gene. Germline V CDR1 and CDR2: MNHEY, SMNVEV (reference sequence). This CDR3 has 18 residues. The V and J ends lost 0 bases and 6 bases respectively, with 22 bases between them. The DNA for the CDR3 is TGTGCCAGCAGTTTATCGTCCCTTGGTTATGCCAATGCGGATACGCAGTATTTT. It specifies CASSLSSLGYANADTQYF.

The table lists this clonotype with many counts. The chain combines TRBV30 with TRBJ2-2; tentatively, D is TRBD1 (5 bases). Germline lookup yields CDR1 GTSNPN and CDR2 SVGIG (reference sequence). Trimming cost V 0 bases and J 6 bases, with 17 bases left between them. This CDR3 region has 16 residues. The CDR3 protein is CAWSVKGAKGPGELFF. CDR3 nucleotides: TGTGCCTGGAGTGTGAAAGGGGCGAAGGGCCCCGGGGAGCTGTTTTTT. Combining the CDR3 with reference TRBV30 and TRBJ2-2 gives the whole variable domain SQTIHQWPATLVQPVGSPLSLECTVEGTSNPNLYWYRQAAGRGLQLLFYSVGIGQISSEVPQNLSASRPQDRQFILSSKKLLLSDSGFYLCAWSVKGAKGPGELFFGEGSRLTVL.

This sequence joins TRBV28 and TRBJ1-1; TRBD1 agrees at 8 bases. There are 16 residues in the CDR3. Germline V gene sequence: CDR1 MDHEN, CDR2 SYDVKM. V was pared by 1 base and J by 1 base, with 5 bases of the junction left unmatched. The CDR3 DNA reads TGTGCCAGCAGTTTATTCGGGACAGGAAAGAACACTGAAGCTTTCTTT. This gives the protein CASSLFGTGKNTEAFF.

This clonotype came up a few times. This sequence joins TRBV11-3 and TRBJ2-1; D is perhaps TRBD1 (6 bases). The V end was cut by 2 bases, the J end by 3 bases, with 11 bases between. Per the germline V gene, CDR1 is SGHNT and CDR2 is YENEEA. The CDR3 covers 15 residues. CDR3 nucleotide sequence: TGTGCCAGCAGCTTATTGGGGACATACTACAATGAGCAGTTCTTC. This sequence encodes CASSLLGTYYNEQFF. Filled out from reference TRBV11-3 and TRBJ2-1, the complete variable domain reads EAGVVQSPRYKIIEKKQPVAFWCNPISGHNTLYWYLQNLGQGPELLIRYENEEAVDDSQLPKDRFSAERLKGVDSTLKIQPAELGDSAVYLCASSLLGTYYNEQFFGPGTRLTVL.

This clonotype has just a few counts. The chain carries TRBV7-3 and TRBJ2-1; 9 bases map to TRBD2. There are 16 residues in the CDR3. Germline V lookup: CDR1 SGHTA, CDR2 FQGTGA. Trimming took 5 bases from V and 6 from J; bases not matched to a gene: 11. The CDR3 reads CASSPWTSELVNEQFF. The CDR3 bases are TGTGCCAGCAGCCCCTGGACTAGCGAGTTGGTCAATGAGCAGTTCTTC. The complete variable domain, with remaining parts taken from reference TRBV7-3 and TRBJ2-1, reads GAGVSQTPSNKVTEKGKYVELRCDPISGHTALYWYRQSLGQGPEFLIYFQGTGAADDSGLPNDRFFAVRPEGSVSTLKIQRTERGDSAVYLCASSPWTSELVNEQFFGPGTRLTVL.

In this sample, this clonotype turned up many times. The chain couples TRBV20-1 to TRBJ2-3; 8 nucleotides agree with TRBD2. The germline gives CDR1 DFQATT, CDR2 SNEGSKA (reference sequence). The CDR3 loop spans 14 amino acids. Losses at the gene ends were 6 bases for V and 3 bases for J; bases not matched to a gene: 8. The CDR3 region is CSARPGLGTDTQYF. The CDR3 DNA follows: TGCAGTGCCAGACCGGGACTAGGAACAGATACGCAGTATTTT.

CDR3 DNA: TGTGCCAGCAAAAATCCGGTGAAGGGGATCCACGAGCAGTACTTC. Its translation is CASKNPVKGIHEQYF. This sequence joins TRBV28 and TRBJ2-7, with D possibly matching TRBD1 (5 bases). Germline assignment: CDR1 MDHEN and CDR2 SYDVKM. The CDR3 is made up of 15 amino acids. The V end lost 7 bases, the J end lost 5 bases, and 21 bases lay between the germline ends.

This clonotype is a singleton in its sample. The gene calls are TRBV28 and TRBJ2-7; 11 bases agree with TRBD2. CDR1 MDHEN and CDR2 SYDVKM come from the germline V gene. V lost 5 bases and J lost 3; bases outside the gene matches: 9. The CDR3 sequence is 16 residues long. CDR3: CASSRLAGPWGYEQYF. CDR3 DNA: TGTGCCAGCAGTCGACTAGCGGGACCCTGGGGCTACGAGCAGTACTTC.

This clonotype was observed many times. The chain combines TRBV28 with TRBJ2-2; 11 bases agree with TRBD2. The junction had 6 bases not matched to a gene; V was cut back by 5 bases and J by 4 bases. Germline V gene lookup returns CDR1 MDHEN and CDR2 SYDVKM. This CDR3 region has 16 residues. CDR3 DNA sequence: TGTGCCAGCAGTCAGACTAGCGGGAAGGGCACCGGGGAGCTGTTTTTT. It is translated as CASSQTSGKGTGELFF.

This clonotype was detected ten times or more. In DNA form, the CDR3 reads TGTGCCAGCAGCTTAGGGACAGGCCGAACTAAAGCTTTCTTT. Protein sequence: CASSLGTGRTKAFF. The chain carries TRBV7-8 and TRBJ1-1; 7 bases fit TRBD1. The CDR3 covers 14 residues. CDR1 SGHVS and CDR2 FQNEAQ come from the germline V gene. Losses at the gene ends were 1 base for V and 9 bases for J; bases not matched to a gene: 8. The complete variable domain, with remaining parts taken from reference TRBV7-8 and TRBJ1-1, reads GAGVSQSPRYKVAKRGQDVALRCDPISGHVSLFWYQQALGQGPEFLTYFQNEAQLDKSGLPSDRFFAERPEGSVSTLKIQRTQQEDSAVYLCASSLGTGRTKAFFGQGTRLTVV.

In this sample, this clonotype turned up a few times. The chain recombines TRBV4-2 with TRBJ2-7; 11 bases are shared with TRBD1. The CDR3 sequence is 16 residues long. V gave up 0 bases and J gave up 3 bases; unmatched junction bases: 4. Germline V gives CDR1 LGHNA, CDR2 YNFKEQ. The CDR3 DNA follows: TGTGCCAGCAGCCAAGATGGGACAGGGGGGTACTACGAGCAGTACTTC. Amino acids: CASSQDGTGGYYEQYF.

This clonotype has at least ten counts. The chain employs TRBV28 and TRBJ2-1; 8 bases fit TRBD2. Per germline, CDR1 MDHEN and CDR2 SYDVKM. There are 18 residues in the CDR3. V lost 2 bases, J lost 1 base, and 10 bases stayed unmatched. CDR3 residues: CASSLGLAGVSSYNEQFF. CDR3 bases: TGTGCCAGCAGTTTAGGGCTAGCGGGCGTAAGTTCCTACAATGAGCAGTTCTTC.

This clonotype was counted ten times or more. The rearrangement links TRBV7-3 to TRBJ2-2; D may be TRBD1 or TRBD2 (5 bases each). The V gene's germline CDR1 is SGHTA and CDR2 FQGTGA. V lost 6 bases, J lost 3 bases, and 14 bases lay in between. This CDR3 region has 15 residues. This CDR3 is CASRPAGTHTGELFF. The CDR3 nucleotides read TGTGCCAGCAGGCCGGCCGGGACGCACACCGGGGAGCTGTTTTTT.

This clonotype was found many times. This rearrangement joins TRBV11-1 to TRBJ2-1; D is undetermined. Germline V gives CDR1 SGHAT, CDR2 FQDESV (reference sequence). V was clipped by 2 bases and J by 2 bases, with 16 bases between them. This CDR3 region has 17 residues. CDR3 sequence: CASSLSLDMGTYNEQFF. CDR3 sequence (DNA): TGTGCCAGCAGCTTATCCCTAGACATGGGGACCTACAATGAGCAGTTCTTC.